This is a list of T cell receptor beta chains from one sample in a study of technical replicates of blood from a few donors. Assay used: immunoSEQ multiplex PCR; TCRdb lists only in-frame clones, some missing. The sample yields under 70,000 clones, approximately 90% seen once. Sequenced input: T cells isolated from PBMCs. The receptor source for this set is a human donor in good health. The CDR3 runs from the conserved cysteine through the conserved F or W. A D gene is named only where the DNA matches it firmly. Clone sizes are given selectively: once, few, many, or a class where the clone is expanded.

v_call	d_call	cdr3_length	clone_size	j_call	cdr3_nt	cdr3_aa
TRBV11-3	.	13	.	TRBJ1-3	TGTGCCAGCTCCGCGAACTCTGGAAACACCATATATTTT	CASSANSGNTIYF
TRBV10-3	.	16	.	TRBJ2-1	TGTGCCATCAGTGAGTCAAACCCGGTGAGGCCCAATGAGCAGTTCTTC	CAISESNPVRPNEQFF
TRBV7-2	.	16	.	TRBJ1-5	TGTGCCAGCAGCCGCAGACCCGGGAGCAGCAATCAGCCCCAGCATTTT	CASSRRPGSSNQPQHF
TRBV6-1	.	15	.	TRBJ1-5	TGTGCCAGCAGCATTGACAGTGGACGTATACGGCCCCAGCATTTT	CASSIDSGRIRPQHF
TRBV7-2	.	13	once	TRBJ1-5	TGTGCCAGCAGCTTAACACGCAATCAGCCCCAGCATTTT	CASSLTRNQPQHF
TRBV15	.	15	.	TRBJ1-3	TGTGCCACCAGCAGAATACAGGGCTCTGGAAACACCATATATTTT	CATSRIQGSGNTIYF
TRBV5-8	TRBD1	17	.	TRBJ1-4	TGTGCCAGCAGCCTTGGAACGGGACAGGGTGTCATTGAAAAACTGTTTTTT	CASSLGTGQGVIEKLFF
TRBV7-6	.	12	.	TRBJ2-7	TGTGCCAGCAGCCCACCAGGGTCCGAGCAGTACTTC	CASSPPGSEQYF
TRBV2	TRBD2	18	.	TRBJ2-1	TGTGCCAGCAGTTTTTCCCGATGGAGTAGCGGGAGAGTGTATGAGCAGTTCTTC	CASSFSRWSSGRVYEQFF
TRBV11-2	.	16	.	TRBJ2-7	TGTGCCAGCAGCTTAGACCCTGGGGGGGCGCGATACGAGCAGTACTTC	CASSLDPGGARYEQYF
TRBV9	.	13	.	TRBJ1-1	TGTGCCAGCAGCGCCCCTGGGGCCACTGAAGCTTTCTTT	CASSAPGATEAFF
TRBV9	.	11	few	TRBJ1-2	TGTGCCAGCACCCAGGGCGATGGCTACACCTTC	CASTQGDGYTF
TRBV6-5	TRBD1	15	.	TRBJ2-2	TGTGCCAGCACCGGGACAGGGGGCGATGGCGGGGAGCTGTTTTTT	CASTGTGGDGGELFF
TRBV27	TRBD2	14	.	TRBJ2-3	TGTGCCAGCAGTCATAGCGGGAGCACAGATACGCAGTATTTT	CASSHSGSTDTQYF